The present TCR beta chain was sequenced within a study of blood T cell repertoires in COVID-19. In the study overall: Acute-phase and convalescent COVID-19 samples originated in the United States, Italy and Spain. T cells, B-cell-depleted T cells, or PBMCs provided the cDNA or gDNA that served as material.

In the study's own analysis: Amplification of reference gene primers was used by the study to estimate nucleated cell counts. Profiled with immunoSEQ multiplex PCR; TCRdb holds only in-frame clones, not every one. V and J calls and clone size are as listed in that table; D and trimming were resolved from the DNA. The sample lists nearly 200,000 clones, less than 90% occurring once. The junction had 1 base not matched to a gene; V was cut back by 6 bases and J by 7 bases. CDR1 SNHLY and CDR2 FYNNEI come from the germline V gene. CDR3 size: 12 residues. This sequence was found in a woman in her seventies with acute or convalescent COVID-19. The sequenced material came from peripheral blood. V usage is TRBV2 and J usage is TRBJ1-4; 8 bases align to TRBD1. The chain's CDR3 is CASRTGVEKLFF. The CDR3 region has the DNA TGTGCCAGCAGGACAGGGGTTGAAAAACTGTTTTTT.